The subject of this entry is one T cell receptor beta chain. Its cognate antigen is unknown. The CDR3 extends over 15 amino acids. Looked up from germline, CDR1 is SGHNT and CDR2 is YYREEE (reference sequence). V lost 1 base and J 9 bases, leaving 14 bases between the germline ends. These data come from a study of T cell responses to AZD1222 COVID-19 vaccine. Assay: immunoSEQ multiplex PCR; the TCRdb copy retains only in-frame clones and omits some. The table has 100,000 to 150,000 clones, about 88% seen once. Regarding the study as a whole: The study found vaccine-associated CD4 TCRs spanning spike, dominant at 160-218 and 743-854. Only a handful of AZD1222 recipients were seropositive at baseline. Most donors were white British and more were female, and clonal diversity was possibly underestimated.

The sequence was obtained from an adult who received the AZD1222 COVID-19 vaccine. The sample consisted of peripheral blood, taken 28 days after the second AZD1222 dose. The gene calls are TRBV5-4 and TRBJ1-6, with D possibly being TRBD1 (5 bases). The CDR3 DNA follows: TGTGCCAGCAGCTTGTCGGGACCCGTCAGTTCACCCCTCCACTTT. Residues: CASSLSGPVSSPLHF.